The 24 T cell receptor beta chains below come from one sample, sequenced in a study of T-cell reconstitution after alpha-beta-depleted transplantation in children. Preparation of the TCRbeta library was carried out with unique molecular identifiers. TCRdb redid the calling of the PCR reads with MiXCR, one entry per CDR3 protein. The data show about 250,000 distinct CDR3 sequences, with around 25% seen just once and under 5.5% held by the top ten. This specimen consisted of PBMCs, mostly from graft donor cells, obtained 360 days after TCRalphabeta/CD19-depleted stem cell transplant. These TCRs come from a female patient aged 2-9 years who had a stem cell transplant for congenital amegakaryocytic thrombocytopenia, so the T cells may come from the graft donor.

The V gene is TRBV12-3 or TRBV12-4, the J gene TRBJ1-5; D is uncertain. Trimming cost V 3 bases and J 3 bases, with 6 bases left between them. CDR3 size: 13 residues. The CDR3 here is CASSLRNNQPQHF. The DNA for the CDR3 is TGTGCCAGCAGTTTGAGGAACAATCAGCCCCAGCATTTT.

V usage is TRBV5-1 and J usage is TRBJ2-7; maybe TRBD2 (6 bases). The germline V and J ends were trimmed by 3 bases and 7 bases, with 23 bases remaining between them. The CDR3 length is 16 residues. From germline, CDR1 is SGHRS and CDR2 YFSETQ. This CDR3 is CASSSLTYGTELEQYF. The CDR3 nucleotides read TGCGCCAGCAGCTCACTGACCTACGGGACTGAGCTTGAGCAGTACTTC.

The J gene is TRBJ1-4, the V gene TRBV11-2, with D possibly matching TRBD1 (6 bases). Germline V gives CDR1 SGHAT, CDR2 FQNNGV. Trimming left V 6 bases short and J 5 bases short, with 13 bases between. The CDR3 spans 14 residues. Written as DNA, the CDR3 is TGTGCCAGCAGATCGATCCAGGGGAATGAAAAACTGTTTTTT. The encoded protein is CASRSIQGNEKLFF.

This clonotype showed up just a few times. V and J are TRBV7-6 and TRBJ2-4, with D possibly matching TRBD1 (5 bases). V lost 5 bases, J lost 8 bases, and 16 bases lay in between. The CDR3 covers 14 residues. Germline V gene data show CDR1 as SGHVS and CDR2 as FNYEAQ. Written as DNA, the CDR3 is TGTGCCAGCAGCCGTGGGGCTGGTGGTTACATTCAGTACTTC. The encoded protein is CASSRGAGGYIQYF.

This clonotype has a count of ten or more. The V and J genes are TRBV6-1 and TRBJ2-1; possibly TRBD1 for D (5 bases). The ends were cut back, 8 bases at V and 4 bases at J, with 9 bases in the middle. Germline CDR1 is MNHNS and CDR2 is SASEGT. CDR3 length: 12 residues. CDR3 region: CASHDSYNEQFF. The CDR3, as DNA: TGTGCCAGCCACGACAGTTACAATGAGCAGTTCTTC.

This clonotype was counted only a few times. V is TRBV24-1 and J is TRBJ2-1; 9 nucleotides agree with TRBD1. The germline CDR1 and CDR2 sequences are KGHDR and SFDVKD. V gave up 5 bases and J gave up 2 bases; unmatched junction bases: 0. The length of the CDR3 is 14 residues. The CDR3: CATSGDRAYNEQFF. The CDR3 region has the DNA TGTGCCACCAGTGGGGACAGGGCCTACAATGAGCAGTTCTTC.

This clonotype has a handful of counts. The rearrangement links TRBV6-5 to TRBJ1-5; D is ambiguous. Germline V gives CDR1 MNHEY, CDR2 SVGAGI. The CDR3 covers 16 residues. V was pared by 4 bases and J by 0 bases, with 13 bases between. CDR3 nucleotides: TGTGCCAGCAGTTCCGCTAAGGGATATAGCAATCAGCCCCAGCATTTT. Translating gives CASSSAKGYSNQPQHF.

The CDR3 spells CATSESSAQETQYF. For the CDR3, the DNA is TGTGCCACCAGTGAGAGTTCGGCCCAAGAGACCCAGTACTTC. J is TRBJ2-5 and V is TRBV24-1; no clear D. V lost 4 bases to trimming and J lost 1 base, with 9 bases between them. The germline V gene encodes CDR1 KGHDR and CDR2 SFDVKD. The CDR3 consists of 14 residues.

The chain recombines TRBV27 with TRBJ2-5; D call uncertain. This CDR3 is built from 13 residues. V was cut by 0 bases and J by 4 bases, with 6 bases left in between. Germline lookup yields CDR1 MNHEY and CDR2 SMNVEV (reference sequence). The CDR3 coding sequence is TGTGCCAGCAGTTTATCGGAACGAGAGACCCAGTACTTC. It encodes CASSLSERETQYF.

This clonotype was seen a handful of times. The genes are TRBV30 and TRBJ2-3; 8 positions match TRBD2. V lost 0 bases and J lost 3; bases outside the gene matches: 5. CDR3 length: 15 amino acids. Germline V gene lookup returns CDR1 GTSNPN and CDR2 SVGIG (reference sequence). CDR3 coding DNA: TGTGCCTGGAGTGTTTTGTCGGGGGGGACAGATACGCAGTATTTT. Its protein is CAWSVLSGGTDTQYF.

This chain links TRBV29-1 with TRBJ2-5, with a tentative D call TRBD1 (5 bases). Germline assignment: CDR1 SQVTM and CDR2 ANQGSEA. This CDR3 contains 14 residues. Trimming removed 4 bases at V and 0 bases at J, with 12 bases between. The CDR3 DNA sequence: TGCAGCGTTGTCGACAGCCTGTACCAAGAGACCCAGTACTTC. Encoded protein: CSVVDSLYQETQYF.

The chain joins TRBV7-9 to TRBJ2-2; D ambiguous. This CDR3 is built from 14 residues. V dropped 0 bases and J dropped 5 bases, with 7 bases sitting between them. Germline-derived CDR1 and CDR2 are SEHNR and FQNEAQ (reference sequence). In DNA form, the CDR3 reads TGTGCCAGCAGCTTAGCAGTTATTACCGGGGAGCTGTTTTTT. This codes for CASSLAVITGELFF.

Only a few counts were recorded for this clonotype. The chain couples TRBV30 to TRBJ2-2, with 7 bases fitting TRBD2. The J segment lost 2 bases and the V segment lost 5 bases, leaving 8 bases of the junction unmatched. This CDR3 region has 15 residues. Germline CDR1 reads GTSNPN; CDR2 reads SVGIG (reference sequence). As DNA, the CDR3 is TGTGCCTGGGATTTTGCGGGAGTCAACACCGGGGAGCTGTTTTTT. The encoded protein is CAWDFAGVNTGELFF.

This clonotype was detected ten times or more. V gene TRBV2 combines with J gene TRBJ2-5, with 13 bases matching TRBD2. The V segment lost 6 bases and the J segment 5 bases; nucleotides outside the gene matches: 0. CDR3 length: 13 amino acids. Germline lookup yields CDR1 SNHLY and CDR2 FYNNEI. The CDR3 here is CASRTSGRETQYF. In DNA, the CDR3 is TGTGCCAGCAGGACTAGCGGGAGGGAGACCCAGTACTTC.

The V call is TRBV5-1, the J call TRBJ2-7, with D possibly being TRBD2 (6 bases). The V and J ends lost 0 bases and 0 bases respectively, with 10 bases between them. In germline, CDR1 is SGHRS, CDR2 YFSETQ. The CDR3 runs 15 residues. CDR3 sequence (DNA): TGCGCCAGCAGCTTGGTGTTGGGACTCTCCTACGAGCAGTACTTC. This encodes CASSLVLGLSYEQYF.

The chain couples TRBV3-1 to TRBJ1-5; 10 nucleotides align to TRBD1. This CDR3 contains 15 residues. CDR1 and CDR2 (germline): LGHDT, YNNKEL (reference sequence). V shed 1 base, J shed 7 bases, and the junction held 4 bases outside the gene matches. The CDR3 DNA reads TGTGCCAGCAGCCAAGGACGGGACAGGGGACAGCCCCAGCATTTT. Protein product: CASSQGRDRGQPQHF.

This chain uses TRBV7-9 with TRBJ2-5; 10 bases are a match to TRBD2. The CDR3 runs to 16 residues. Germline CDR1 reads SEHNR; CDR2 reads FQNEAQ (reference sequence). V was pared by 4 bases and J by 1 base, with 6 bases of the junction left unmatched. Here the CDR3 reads CASSYGSGGPQETQYF. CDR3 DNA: TGTGCCAGCAGCTATGGTAGCGGGGGGCCCCAAGAGACCCAGTACTTC.

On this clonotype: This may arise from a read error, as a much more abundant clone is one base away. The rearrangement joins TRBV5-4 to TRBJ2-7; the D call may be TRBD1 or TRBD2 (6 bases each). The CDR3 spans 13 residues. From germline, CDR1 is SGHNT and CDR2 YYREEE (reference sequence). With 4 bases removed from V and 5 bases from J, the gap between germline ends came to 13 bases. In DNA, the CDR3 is TGTGCCAGCAGCCCTCCCGGGGGCCACGAGCAGTACTTC. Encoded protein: CASSPPGGHEQYF.

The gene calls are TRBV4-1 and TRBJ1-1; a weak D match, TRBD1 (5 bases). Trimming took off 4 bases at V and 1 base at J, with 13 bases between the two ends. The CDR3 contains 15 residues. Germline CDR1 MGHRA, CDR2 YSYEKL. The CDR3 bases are TGCGCCAGCAGCCGAAAGGGGACGGGGAACACTGAAGCTTTCTTT. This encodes CASSRKGTGNTEAFF.

The CDR3 DNA reads TGTGCCAGCAGTGAATATCCAGCCCTCGCGGATACTGAAGCTTTCTTT. It yields the protein CASSEYPALADTEAFF. J is TRBJ1-1 and V is TRBV25-1; D gene unclear. The CDR3 extends over 16 amino acids. Trimming shortened V by 0 bases and J by 5 bases, and 16 bases separated the two germline ends. The V gene's germline CDR1 is MGHDK and CDR2 SYGVNS.

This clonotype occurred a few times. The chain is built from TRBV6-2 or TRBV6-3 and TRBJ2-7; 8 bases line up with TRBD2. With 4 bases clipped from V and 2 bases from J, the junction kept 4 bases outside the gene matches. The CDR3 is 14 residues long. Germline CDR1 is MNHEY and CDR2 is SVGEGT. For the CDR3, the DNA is TGTGCCAGCAGTTCAGCGGGGGAGACCTACGAGCAGTACTTC. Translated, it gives CASSSAGETYEQYF.

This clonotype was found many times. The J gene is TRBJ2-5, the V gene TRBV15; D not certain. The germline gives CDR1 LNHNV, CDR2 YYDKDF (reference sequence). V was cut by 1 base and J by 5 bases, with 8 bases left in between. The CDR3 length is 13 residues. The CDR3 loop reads CATSRGYSETQYF. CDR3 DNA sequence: TGTGCCACCAGCAGAGGTTACTCGGAGACCCAGTACTTC.

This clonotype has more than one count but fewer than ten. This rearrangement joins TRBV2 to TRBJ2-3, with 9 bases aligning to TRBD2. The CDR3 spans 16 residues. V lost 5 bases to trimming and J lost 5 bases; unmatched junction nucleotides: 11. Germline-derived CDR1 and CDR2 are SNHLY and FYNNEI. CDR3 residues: CASSLGGRASGDTQYF. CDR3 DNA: TGTGCCAGCAGTCTTGGCGGGAGGGCGTCCGGAGATACGCAGTATTTT.

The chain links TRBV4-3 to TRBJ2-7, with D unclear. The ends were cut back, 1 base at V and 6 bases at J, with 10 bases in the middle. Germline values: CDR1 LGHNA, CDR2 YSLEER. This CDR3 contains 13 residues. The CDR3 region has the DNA TGCGCCAGCAGCCAAGGAGGTGAGTGCGAGCAGTACTTC. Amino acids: CASSQGGECEQYF.